The TCR beta chain described here comes from a study of T cells in Graves' hyperthyroidism and ophthalmopathy. About the study: Before treatment of any kind, peripheral blood was taken at initial diagnosis.

RNA transcripts served as the template for amplifying TCR beta CDR3 regions. First-round RT-PCR with HTBI primers amplified the TCR CDR3 region. Via MiXCR, TCRdb re-called the multiplex PCR reads, giving one row per CDR3 protein. This repertoire shows 550,000 to 700,000 distinct CDR3 sequences, over 12% found once; its top ten account for 3.5% to 4.5%. The sequence was collected from a woman aged 40 to 50 with Graves' ophthalmopathy. Sequencing input: blood.

This CDR3 is CASSPTEKETQYF. The CDR3, as DNA: TGTGCCAGCTCCCCCACGGAAAAAGAGACCCAGTACTTC. This rearrangement joins TRBV6-2 or TRBV6-3 to TRBJ2-5; D uncertain. CDR1 and CDR2 from the germline V gene are MNHEY and SVGEGT. With 8 bases removed from V and 3 bases from J, the gap between germline ends came to 13 bases. CDR3 size: 13 residues.